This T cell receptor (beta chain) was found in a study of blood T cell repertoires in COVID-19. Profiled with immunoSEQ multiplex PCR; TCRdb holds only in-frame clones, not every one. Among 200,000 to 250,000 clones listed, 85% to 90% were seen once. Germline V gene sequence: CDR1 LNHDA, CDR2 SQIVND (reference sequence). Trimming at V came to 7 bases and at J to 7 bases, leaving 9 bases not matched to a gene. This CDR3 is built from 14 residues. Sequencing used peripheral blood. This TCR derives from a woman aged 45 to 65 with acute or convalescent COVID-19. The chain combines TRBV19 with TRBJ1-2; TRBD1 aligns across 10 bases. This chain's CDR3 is CASTGTGEKGGYTF. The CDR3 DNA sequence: TGTGCCAGTACCGGGACAGGGGAGAAGGGTGGCTACACCTTC.